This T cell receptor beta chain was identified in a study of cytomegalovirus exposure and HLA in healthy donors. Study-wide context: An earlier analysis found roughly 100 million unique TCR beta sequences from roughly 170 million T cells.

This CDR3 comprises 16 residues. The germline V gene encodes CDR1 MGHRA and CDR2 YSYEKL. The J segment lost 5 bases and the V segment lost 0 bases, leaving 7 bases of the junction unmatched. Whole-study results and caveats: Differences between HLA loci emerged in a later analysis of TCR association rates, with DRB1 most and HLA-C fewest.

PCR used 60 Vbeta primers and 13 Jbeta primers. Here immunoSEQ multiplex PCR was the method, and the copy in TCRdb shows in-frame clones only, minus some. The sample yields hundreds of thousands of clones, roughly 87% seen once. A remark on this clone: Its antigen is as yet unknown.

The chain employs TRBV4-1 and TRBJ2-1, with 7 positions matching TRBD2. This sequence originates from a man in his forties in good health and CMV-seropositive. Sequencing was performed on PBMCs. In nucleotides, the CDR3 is TGCGCCAGCAGCCAAGACGGCGGGAGTCCCCACAATGAGCAGTTCTTC. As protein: CASSQDGGSPHNEQFF.